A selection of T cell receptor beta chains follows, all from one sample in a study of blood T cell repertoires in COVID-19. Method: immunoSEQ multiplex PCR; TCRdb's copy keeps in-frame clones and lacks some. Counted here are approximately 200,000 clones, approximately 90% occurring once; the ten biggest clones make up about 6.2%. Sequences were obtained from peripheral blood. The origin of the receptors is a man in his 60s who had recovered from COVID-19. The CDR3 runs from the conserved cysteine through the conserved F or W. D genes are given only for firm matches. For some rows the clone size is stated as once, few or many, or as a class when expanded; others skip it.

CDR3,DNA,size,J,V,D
CASSPPTGATTLYEQYF,TGCGCCAGCAGTCCACCGACAGGCGCTACGACCCTCTACGAGCAGTACTTC,NA,TRBJ2-7,TRBV5-1,NA
CASSDRGTSRREQYF,TGTGCCAGCAGTGACAGGGGGACCTCTAGGAGAGAGCAGTACTTC,NA,TRBJ2-7,TRBV6-6,TRBD1
CASSWTHLTGWNTEAFF,TGCGCCAGCAGCTGGACCCACCTGACAGGGTGGAACACTGAAGCTTTCTTT,NA,TRBJ1-1,TRBV5-1,TRBD1
CSVGGDSYEQYF,TGCAGCGTCGGGGGGGACAGCTACGAGCAGTACTTC,NA,TRBJ2-7,TRBV29-1,NA
CASSYSPELGYTF,TGTGCCAGCAGTTATTCCCCTGAACTTGGCTACACCTTC,once,TRBJ1-2,TRBV28,NA
CASSLNPGGAGNTIYF,TGTGCCAGCAGCTTAAACCCTGGAGGGGCAGGAAACACCATATATTTT,NA,TRBJ1-3,TRBV7-3,NA
CASRIVNLVLFF,TGTGCCAGCAGGATAGTGAATTTGGTACTGTTTTTT,NA,TRBJ2-2,TRBV6-5,NA
CASSPFKRVDTQYF,TGCGCCAGCAGCCCCTTCAAGCGAGTAGATACGCAGTATTTT,once,TRBJ2-3,TRBV5-1,NA
CASSQGTGGRTGELFF,TGCGCCAGCAGCCAAGGGACAGGGGGACGCACCGGGGAGCTGTTTTTT,few,TRBJ2-2,TRBV4-1,TRBD1
CATSRDIVSEQYF,TGTGCCACCAGCAGAGATATAGTTAGCGAGCAGTACTTC,NA,TRBJ2-7,TRBV15,NA
CASSRTGTGLGYTF,TGTGCCAGCAGTAGGACCGGGACAGGGCTCGGCTACACCTTC,NA,TRBJ1-2,TRBV27,TRBD1
CASSPQSTSGGRDTQYF,TGTGCCAGCAGCCCCCAATCTACTAGCGGGGGGCGAGATACGCAGTATTTT,once,TRBJ2-3,TRBV7-2,TRBD2
CASSLVAGPTDTQYF,TGCGCCAGCAGCTTGGTGGCGGGACCGACGGATACGCAGTATTTT,NA,TRBJ2-3,TRBV5-1,NA
CATSSRRTSGTDTQYF,TGTGCCACCAGCAGCCGGAGGACTAGCGGCACAGATACGCAGTATTTT,NA,TRBJ2-3,TRBV15,TRBD2
CASSLRENTEAFF,TGTGCCAGCAGCCTCAGGGAGAACACTGAAGCTTTCTTT,NA,TRBJ1-1,TRBV7-7,NA
CASSLGGSQPQHF,TGTGCCAGCAGCTTAGGAGGGTCTCAGCCCCAGCATTTT,NA,TRBJ1-5,TRBV7-2,NA
CASSLGQGREKLFF,TGTGCCAGCAGCTTAGGTCAGGGCCGGGAAAAACTGTTTTTT,few,TRBJ1-4,TRBV7-3,NA
CASSLVSGGQKTQYF,TGTGCCAGCAGCCTTGTCAGCGGGGGGCAAAAGACCCAGTACTTC,NA,TRBJ2-5,TRBV5-5,TRBD2
CASSFGQGVGELFF,TGTGCCAGTAGTTTCGGACAGGGTGTCGGGGAGCTGTTTTTT,NA,TRBJ2-2,TRBV19,TRBD1
CASAGVAGGTDTQYF,TGTGCCAGCGCGGGCGTCGCGGGAGGCACAGATACGCAGTATTTT,NA,TRBJ2-3,TRBV7-8,TRBD2
CASSLRGQDSPFSGNTIYF,TGTGCCAGTAGTCTCCGGGGACAGGATTCACCCTTCTCTGGAAACACCATATATTTT,NA,TRBJ1-3,TRBV19,TRBD1
CASSQLRQTSGNTIYF,TGTGCCAGCAGCCAGCTTAGACAGACCTCTGGAAACACCATATATTTT,NA,TRBJ1-3,TRBV14,NA
CASSLPGQGLTLHF,TGTGCCAGCAGCCTACCGGGACAGGGCTTAACCCTCCACTTT,NA,TRBJ1-6,TRBV7-9,TRBD1
CAWASGRSYEQYF,TGTGCCTGGGCTAGCGGGAGATCCTACGAGCAGTACTTC,NA,TRBJ2-7,TRBV30,TRBD2
CATRPLAGEQYF,TGTGCCACCCGGCCACTAGCGGGGGAGCAGTATTTT,NA,TRBJ2-3,TRBV24-1,TRBD2
CASSDQGRRGRNQPQHF,TGTGCCAGCAGTGACCAGGGACGGCGGGGTCGCAATCAGCCCCAGCATTTT,NA,TRBJ1-5,TRBV6-1,NA
CASSKVSVREDEQFF,TGTGCCAGCAGCAAAGTTAGCGTCCGCGAGGATGAGCAGTTCTTC,many,TRBJ2-1,TRBV21-1,NA
CASSLNQQEDTQYF,TGCGCCAGCAGCTTGAACCAGCAGGAAGATACGCAGTATTTT,NA,TRBJ2-3,TRBV5-1,NA
CASNLAGGDTQYF,TGCGCCAGCAATCTAGCGGGAGGAGATACGCAGTATTTT,NA,TRBJ2-3,TRBV10-2,TRBD2